The subject of this entry is one TCR beta chain. The antigen it binds to is not known. Base qualities are not at hand, and no much larger clone is one base apart. Using the deep immunoSEQ assay, TCR CDR3 regions were amplified from genomic DNA by multiplex PCR. Extracted genomic DNA from each cell subset was spread evenly across all wells of several immunoSEQ 96-well plates, with each plate serving as a replicate. For sorted subsets, each replicate PCR was loaded with around 200 ng genomic DNA, equivalent to 30,000 to 35,000 T cell genomes. Purified libraries were quantified with a Qubit 3.0 fluorometer, sized on a Bioanalyzer 2100, and re-quantified with the KAPA Library Quantification kit. A separate single-read 150-cycle Illumina NextSeq 550 flow cell was used to sequence each immunoSEQ 96-well plate. In the authors' own workflow: The immunoSEQ output contained only junctional sequences without quality scores, so filtering could not match that applied to full-length reads. To assign V/J genes and CDR3, sequences were annotated against IMGT germline references using PyIR, a Python wrapper for IgBLAST v1.9. Any read was removed if the V/J assignment was weak (E-value above 1e-6), the CDR3 was missing, or the read contained stop codons, out-of-frame junctions, or ambiguous translated residues. V3J clonotypes were defined by identical inferred V gene, J gene, and CDR3 amino acid sequence. To compute the percentage overlap between repertoires, the number of shared unique clonotypes was divided by the size of the smaller repertoire. Three approaches were used to assess repertoire richness: RTK rarefaction, the Chao1 estimator, and Recon v2.1 estimates of unobserved clonotypes. For all TCRbeta clonotypes obtained by the gDNA method from a few donors, generation probabilities were computed with OLGA. In its TCRdb copy, this immuneACCESS table keeps in-frame sequences only and misses some clones. Where compared with another copy, unresolved V genes explain less than half of these, and the others have no known cause. That table is the source of V, J and clone size, and D and trimming were worked out from the DNA. The sample includes 2 million to 2.5 million clones, with almost 96% observed a single time. Of the sample, roughly 0.13% falls within the top ten clones.

The CDR3 contains 15 residues, cysteine and phenylalanine counted. The kept DNA is CDR3 alone, 45 bases in frame from the first base. Via the germline V gene (reference sequence), CDR1 is SGHNT and CDR2 YYREEE. The junction shows trimming of 2 bases on V and 7 bases on J, plus 15 bases between the germline ends. The donors were healthy, HIV-negative adults with no recently reported acute infections or vaccinations. Every donor was a Caucasian adult residing in Nashville, Tennessee, USA. CD4+ T cells were enriched through magnetic negative selection, after which naive cells were positively selected on CD45RA and the remaining negative fraction served as the memory subset. Blood was obtained by leukapheresis, after which PBMCs were separated by Ficoll-Histopaque density gradient centrifugation and cryopreserved in liquid nitrogen vapor phase. Purity and quantity of every magnetically sorted T cell population were checked by analytical flow cytometry. Genomic DNA was isolated from every sorted fraction and measured by UV absorbance on a Nanodrop 2000c.

This specimen comes from a study of shared clonotypes between healthy human individuals (dated by TCRdb to 2018 to 2020). About the investigation overall: A couple of women and a few men aged 18 to 49 years were included in the cohort. Each donor's leukapheresis produced roughly between roughly 0.85 and 9.5 billion PBMCs. To increase sequencing depth and limit assay-specific biases, different laboratories used diverse techniques to prepare libraries and sequence TCR repertoires. To estimate repertoire size and how much clonotypes are shared between individuals, the study performed deep sequencing of blood TCR repertoires from a few healthy adults. For each donor, CD4 naive and CD4 memory were each given three plates, CD8 naive was given two plates, and CD8 memory was given one plate.

General study outcomes and caveats: Naive subsets generally had larger estimated clonotype richness than memory subsets. Compared with non-shared clonotypes, clonotypes shared by all four sorted-subset donors had higher generation probabilities. Sampling was restricted to blood, and TCR repertoires in tissue are likely to differ from TCR repertoires in blood. Even with the large sequencing depth, rarefaction of the sorted-subset datasets indicated that sequencing was incomplete. Because the study included a small number of donors, the genetic and exposure-history diversity represented was limited. Pairwise subsampling indicated that sequencing depth was expected to affect the degree of clonotype sharing among donors. Sharing across a few donors was observed for about 5% of naive CD4, over 3% of naive CD8, 2% to 2.5% of memory CD4, and approximately 0.41% of memory CD8 clonotypes.

This receptor chain uses TRBV5-4 and TRBJ2-2; a tentative D call is TRBD1 (7 bases match). The receptor was derived from a man younger than 35 in good health. The material sequenced was naive CD4+ T cells sorted from blood. Sample cell subset or site, as interpreted from the label and publication: CD45RA+ positively selected. The CDR3 is CASSLGGKGGGELFF. The DNA sequence is as follows: TGTGCCAGCAGCTTAGGGGGCAAGGGAGGCGGGGAGCTGTTTTTT.